This TCR beta chain came from a study of PD-L1 blockade in urothelial cancer. Study summary: Samples came from 3 weeks, at the second dose, and 6 weeks into treatment. T cell content in blood samples showed a median of approximately 150,000.

Sampling of each patient yielded between 1 and 8 specimens, collected pretreatment and on-treatment. Germline lookup yields CDR1 MGHRA and CDR2 YSYEKL. Unmatched junction bases numbered 10, after V lost 1 base and J lost 9 bases. The CDR3 totals 17 residues. Assay: immunoSEQ multiplex PCR; the TCRdb copy retains only in-frame clones and omits some. This table holds about 57,000 clones, roughly 86% found once. The TCR was taken from a man in his forties or fifties with urothelial cancer. The chain is built from TRBV4-1 and TRBJ2-1, with 12 bases fitting TRBD2. This sample comprised PBMCs, obtained around atezolizumab (anti-PD-L1) treatment. CDR3: CASSQVVLASGRGEQFF. The CDR3 nucleotides are TGCGCCAGCAGCCAAGTAGTTTTGGCTAGCGGGAGGGGTGAGCAGTTCTTC.